One and the same sample provided the 28 T cell receptor beta chains below, sequenced in a study of memory CD4+ T cells and cytomegalovirus serostatus. Single viable CD3+CD4+CD8-CD45RO+ cells were sorted as the memory CD4+ T cells. The method was immunoSEQ multiplex PCR; TCRdb's version includes in-frame clones alone and lacks a portion of them. Among about 100,000 clones listed, approximately 80% were seen once. Sequencing input: memory CD4+ T cells from blood. These receptors all stem from an adult in good health and CMV-seropositive.

J is TRBJ1-1 and V is TRBV13; D is ambiguous. Trimming removed 2 bases at V and 11 bases at J, with 18 bases between. The CDR3 has 14 residues. Germline assignment: CDR1 PRHDT and CDR2 FYEKMQ (reference sequence). The CDR3 nucleotides read TGTGCCAGCAGCTTATTGGGCAGCCAGAAGGTGGCTTTCTTT. It translates to CASSLLGSQKVAFF.

The rearrangement links TRBV28 to TRBJ2-7; no reliable D call. Germline CDR1 reads MDHEN; CDR2 reads SYDVKM. Trimming left V 3 bases short and J 1 base short, with 7 bases between. This CDR3 comprises 13 residues. The CDR3 DNA reads TGTGCCAGCAGTTTGGGGATGTCCTACGAGCAGTACTTC. Its translation is CASSLGMSYEQYF.

A few counts support this clone. The chain carries TRBV4-3 and TRBJ1-2; D not certain. The V and J ends lost 4 bases and 5 bases respectively, with 20 bases between them. Germline-derived CDR1 and CDR2 are LGHNA and YSLEER. The CDR3 covers 16 residues. The CDR3 loop is CASSPQTSRAGYGYTF. The CDR3 nucleotides read TGCGCCAGCAGCCCCCAAACAAGTAGGGCTGGTTATGGCTACACCTTC.

This clone was recorded many times. The chain couples TRBV6-1 to TRBJ2-2; possible D gene TRBD2, 6 bases. The germline V gene encodes CDR1 MNHNS and CDR2 SASEGT. This CDR3 has 13 amino acids. V was pared by 6 bases and J by 3 bases, with 8 bases between. In nucleotides, the CDR3 is TGTGCCAGCAGAGGACTATACACCGGGGAGCTGTTTTTT. Translated: CASRGLYTGELFF.

This clone was detected once. The V call is TRBV28, the J call TRBJ1-1; 8 bases agree with TRBD1. V lost 5 bases and J lost 5; bases outside the gene matches: 7. The length of the CDR3 is 14 residues. In germline, CDR1 is MDHEN, CDR2 SYDVKM. CDR3 sequence reads: CASSTGQGRTEAFF. The CDR3 DNA follows: TGTGCCAGCAGTACCGGACAGGGTAGGACTGAAGCTTTCTTT.

The chain links TRBV6-5 to TRBJ1-1; 8 nucleotides agree with TRBD1. Germline values: CDR1 MNHEY, CDR2 SVGAGI. With V trimmed by 5 bases and J by 3 bases, 2 bases remained unmatched. The CDR3 runs 13 residues. The CDR3 DNA is TGTGCCAGCAGTGAGGACAGGGACACTGAAGCTTTCTTT. Its protein is CASSEDRDTEAFF.

The rearrangement uses TRBV9 and TRBJ2-2; TRBD2 aligns across 7 bases. The V gene end was trimmed by 0 bases and the J gene end by 6 bases; junction bases not matched to a gene: 2. The CDR3 extends over 14 amino acids. The germline CDR1 and CDR2 sequences are SGDLS and YYNGEE. CDR3: CASSVGLAAGELFF. Here the CDR3 DNA reads TGTGCCAGCAGCGTAGGGCTAGCGGCCGGGGAGCTGTTTTTT. Combining the CDR3 with reference TRBV9 and TRBJ2-2 gives the whole variable domain DSGVTQTPKHLITATGQRVTLRCSPRSGDLSVYWYQQSLDQGLQFLIQYYNGEERAKGNILERFSAQQFPDLHSELNLSSLELGDSALYFCASSVGLAAGELFFGEGSRLTVL.

About this clone: The junction differs from germline at one of its ends, possibly a read error. J is TRBJ2-7 and V is TRBV6-5; tentatively, D is TRBD1 or TRBD2 (5 bases each). Per the germline V gene, CDR1 is MNHEY and CDR2 is SVGAGI. This CDR3 is built from 12 residues. CDR3 DNA sequence: TGTGCCATCAGTGGGGACGACTACGAGCAGTACTTC. Translation: CAISGDDYEQYF.

This chain joins TRBV5-4 and TRBJ2-2, with 9 bases aligning to TRBD1. CDR3 length: 17 amino acids. V gave up 2 bases and J gave up 6 bases; unmatched junction bases: 11. CDR1 and CDR2 (germline): SGHNT, YYREEE (reference sequence). CDR3 protein: CASSFLAPGQGAGELFF. CDR3 nucleotides: TGTGCCAGCAGCTTTTTAGCCCCGGGACAGGGTGCCGGGGAGCTGTTTTTT. The full variable domain, completed using reference TRBV5-4 and TRBJ2-2, is ETGVTQSPTHLIKTRGQQVTLRCSSQSGHNTVSWYQQALGQGPQFIFQYYREEENGRGNFPPRFSGLQFPNYSSELNVNALELDDSALYLCASSFLAPGQGAGELFFGEGSRLTVL.

The CDR3 DNA is TGTGCCAGCAGTTTGTTTGCAACTAATGAAAAACTGTTTTTT. Its translation: CASSLFATNEKLFF. The chain is built from TRBV6-1 and TRBJ1-4; D gene ambiguous. The V gene's germline CDR1 is MNHNS and CDR2 SASEGT. CDR3 length equals 14 residues. V lost 5 bases and J lost 0, with 7 bases in between.

The gene calls are TRBV7-8 and TRBJ2-1; D gene unclear. This CDR3 is built from 13 residues. The V end lost 5 bases, the J end lost 12 bases, and 17 bases lay between the germline ends. Germline V gives CDR1 SGHVS, CDR2 FQNEAQ. The CDR3 spells CASSTSTPAGQFF. In nucleotides, the CDR3 is TGTGCCAGCAGCACCTCTACCCCGGCTGGGCAGTTCTTC.

This clone was seen more than once but under ten times. CDR3 bases: TGTGCCAGCAGCTCGACTAGCGGGGCAACCGGGTACTTC. This codes for CASSSTSGATGYF. The V gene is TRBV7-2, the J gene TRBJ2-4; TRBD2 aligns across 11 bases. Germline loops: CDR1 SGHTA, CDR2 FQGNSA. Trimming cost V 4 bases and J 15 bases; bases outside gene matches: 8. The CDR3 is 13 residues long.

This clone came up once. The gene calls are TRBV7-2 and TRBJ2-5; possibly TRBD2 for D (6 bases). CDR3 length: 14 amino acids. With 3 bases removed from V and 5 bases from J, the gap between germline ends came to 13 bases. Germline CDR1 and CDR2: SGHTA and FQGNSA. CDR3 in DNA: TGTGCCAGCAGCTTCGAGGAGGGCCGGGAGACCCAGTACTTC. Translating it yields CASSFEEGRETQYF.

The chain uses TRBV5-5 and TRBJ1-2, with D maybe TRBD1 (5 bases). With 0 bases removed from V and 0 bases from J, the gap between germline ends came to 12 bases. CDR1 and CDR2 (germline): SGHKS, YYEKEE (reference sequence). CDR3 length: 16 amino acids. The CDR3: CASSLASGEANYGYTF. CDR3 sequence (DNA): TGTGCCAGCAGCTTGGCCTCGGGGGAAGCTAACTATGGCTACACCTTC.

DNA of the CDR3: TGTGCCAGCAGTCCTCCCCGACCCTTAGAGACCCAGTACTTC. It encodes CASSPPRPLETQYF. The J gene is TRBJ2-5, the V gene TRBV2; D is ambiguous. Trimming cost V 5 bases and J 4 bases, with 14 bases left between them. Looked up from germline, CDR1 is SNHLY and CDR2 is FYNNEI. The CDR3 sequence is 14 residues long.

This clone was recorded only once. The chain is built from TRBV29-1 and TRBJ2-1, with 13 bases lining up with TRBD2. Germline-derived CDR1 and CDR2 are SQVTM and ANQGSEA. V shed 5 bases, J shed 8 bases, and the junction held 9 bases outside the gene matches. The CDR3 runs 15 residues. Here the CDR3 DNA reads TGCAGCGTTTTTACTAGCGGGAGGGCCAGGGATGAGCAGTTCTTC. Its translation: CSVFTSGRARDEQFF.

This clone has just a few counts. This chain links TRBV7-8 with TRBJ2-7; D is perhaps TRBD1 (6 bases). Germline-derived CDR1 and CDR2 are SGHVS and FQNEAQ. CDR3 length: 14 amino acids. Between the trimmed V and J ends, which lost 1 base and 4 bases, there was a span of 11 bases. CDR3 sequence: CASSLVGRGYEQYF. In DNA, the CDR3 is TGTGCCAGCAGCTTAGTGGGCAGGGGTTACGAGCAGTACTTC. Using reference TRBV7-8 and TRBJ2-7 for the parts outside the CDR3, the full variable domain is GAGVSQSPRYKVAKRGQDVALRCDPISGHVSLFWYQQALGQGPEFLTYFQNEAQLDKSGLPSDRFFAERPEGSVSTLKIQRTQQEDSAVYLCASSLVGRGYEQYFGPGTRLTVT.

This chain uses TRBV19 with TRBJ2-1; maybe TRBD2 (5 bases). The CDR3 extends over 16 amino acids. The ends were cut back, 5 bases at V and 5 bases at J, with 19 bases in the middle. Per the germline V gene, CDR1 is LNHDA and CDR2 is SQIVND (reference sequence). The CDR3 loop reads CASSARSGAIDNEQFF. The CDR3 nucleotides read TGTGCCAGTAGTGCCCGAAGCGGAGCGATTGACAATGAGCAGTTCTTC.

The chain joins TRBV10-3 to TRBJ1-6; TRBD1 matches at 11 bases. V dropped 6 bases and J dropped 7; count of bases not matched to a gene: 5. The length of the CDR3 is 15 residues. The germline CDR1 and CDR2 sequences are ENHRY and SYGVKD. CDR3 in DNA: TGTGCCATCAGGGACAGGGGGCGAACCAATTCACCCCTCCACTTT. This sequence encodes CAIRDRGRTNSPLHF.

This clone was detected a few times. The chain uses TRBV5-1 and TRBJ1-1; TRBD1 agrees at 7 bases. This CDR3 has 13 residues. Germline CDR1 is SGHRS and CDR2 is YFSETQ. The V segment lost 4 bases and the J segment 1 base; nucleotides outside the gene matches: 1. CDR3 region: CASSRQGNTEAFF. DNA for the CDR3: TGCGCCAGCAGCCGACAGGGGAACACTGAAGCTTTCTTT.

The V and J genes are TRBV19 and TRBJ1-3; D might be TRBD1 (5 bases). This CDR3 is built from 14 residues. V was pared by 4 bases and J by 0 bases, with 7 bases between. Germline CDR1 reads LNHDA; CDR2 reads SQIVND (reference sequence). The CDR3: CASSTGSSGNTIYF. The CDR3 DNA sequence: TGTGCCAGTAGTACAGGGAGCTCTGGAAACACCATATATTTT.

The chain links TRBV7-8 to TRBJ1-4; 7 bases align to TRBD1. The CDR3 has 16 residues. In germline, CDR1 is SGHVS, CDR2 FQNEAQ. Germline trimming cut 5 bases from V and 7 bases from J; bases unmatched to any gene: 13. CDR3 residues: CASSHKRTGLLEKLFF. CDR3 in DNA: TGTGCCAGCAGCCATAAGAGGACAGGTCTCCTTGAAAAACTGTTTTTT.

This clone was seen only once. The chain employs TRBV6-1 and TRBJ1-2; D remains ambiguous. Germline V gives CDR1 MNHNS, CDR2 SASEGT. V lost 2 bases and J 5 bases, leaving 18 bases between the germline ends. This CDR3 spans 16 amino acids. CDR3 nucleotides: TGTGCCAGCAGTGAAAGGTTCGGACGCTCGGAGTATGGCTACACCTTC. It is translated as CASSERFGRSEYGYTF.

The chain joins TRBV28 to TRBJ2-1; perhaps TRBD1 as D (5 bases). Germline V gene lookup returns CDR1 MDHEN and CDR2 SYDVKM. The CDR3 is 14 amino acids. V was shortened by 8 bases and J by 0 bases, with 11 bases between the two germline ends. CDR3 sequence: CASLTASSYNEQFF. The CDR3 region has the DNA TGTGCCAGCTTGACAGCGAGCTCCTACAATGAGCAGTTCTTC.

This clone was detected a few times. The V and J genes are TRBV11-2 and TRBJ1-2; D remains unclear. V dropped 0 bases and J dropped 7 bases, with 12 bases sitting between them. The CDR3 is 14 residues long. Looked up from germline, CDR1 is SGHAT and CDR2 is FQNNGV. CDR3 DNA sequence: TGTGCCAGCAGCTTAGATCCAGACCGGGGTGGCTACACCTTC. Amino acids: CASSLDPDRGGYTF.

This chain uses TRBV28 with TRBJ2-3; D unclear. The CDR3 totals 13 residues. V lost 6 bases and J 7 bases, leaving 14 bases between the germline ends. CDR1 MDHEN and CDR2 SYDVKM come from the germline V gene. Here the CDR3 DNA reads TGTGCCAGCAGCAAACAAGATCGTCATACGCAGTATTTT. Its protein is CASSKQDRHTQYF.

This clone was counted a few times. J is TRBJ2-7 and V is TRBV2; D possibly corresponds to TRBD1 (6 bases). V gave up 2 bases and J gave up 6 bases, with 14 bases separating them. Germline CDR1 reads SNHLY; CDR2 reads FYNNEI. The CDR3 extends over 14 amino acids. CDR3 nucleotides: TGTGCCAGCAGTGAACCACTCAGGGGACCCGAGCAGTACTTC. Its translation is CASSEPLRGPEQYF.

For the CDR3, the DNA is TGTGCCAGCAGGACAGACAGGGGAGACGGCACAGATACGCAGTATTTT. Translated, it gives CASRTDRGDGTDTQYF. This rearrangement joins TRBV2 to TRBJ2-3, with 8 positions matching TRBD1. Germline-derived CDR1 and CDR2 are SNHLY and FYNNEI. The trim removed 6 bases at V and 1 base at J, leaving 9 bases unmatched. CDR3 length: 16 residues.